These 21 T cell receptor beta chains originate from one sample sequenced in a study of cytomegalovirus exposure and HLA in healthy donors. Profiled with immunoSEQ multiplex PCR; TCRdb holds only in-frame clones, not every one. The sample consists of under 150,000 clones, about 90% of them appearing once. Sequencing was carried out using PBMCs. The receptors were gathered from a woman younger than 30 in good health and CMV-seronegative.

This chain joins TRBV5-4 and TRBJ2-1, with TRBD2 matching over 9 bases. Germline-derived CDR1 and CDR2 are SGHNT and YYREEE (reference sequence). The CDR3 is made up of 15 amino acids. Losses at the gene ends were 0 bases for V and 3 bases for J; bases not matched to a gene: 1. In DNA, the CDR3 is TGTGCCAGCAGCTTGGGGCGGGAGGGCTACAATGAGCAGTTCTTC. Protein product: CASSLGREGYNEQFF.

In this sample, this clone turned up once. The chain couples TRBV18 to TRBJ2-3, with 15 bases matching TRBD2. Germline-derived CDR1 and CDR2 are KGHSH and LQKENI. This CDR3 comprises 17 residues. V gave up 4 bases and J gave up 4 bases; unmatched junction bases: 6. The CDR3 is CASSRGTSGRIADTQYF. For the CDR3, the DNA is TGTGCCAGCTCACGAGGGACTAGCGGGAGGATTGCAGATACGCAGTATTTT. Variable domain in full (rest from reference TRBV18 and TRBJ2-3): NAGVMQNPRHLVRRRGQEARLRCSPMKGHSHVYWYRQLPEEGLKFMVYLQKENIIDESGMPKERFSAEFPKEGPSILRIQQVVRGDSAAYFCASSRGTSGRIADTQYFGPGTRLTVL.

The gene calls are TRBV4-3 and TRBJ2-3; unclear D gene. The CDR3 spans 15 residues. Germline loops: CDR1 LGHNA, CDR2 YSLEER. The V gene lost 0 bases and the J gene lost 4 bases, with 11 bases spanning the gap. The DNA of the CDR3 is TGCGCCAGCAGCCAAGAGTTCCGCGGCCCAGATACGCAGTATTTT. It translates to CASSQEFRGPDTQYF.

This chain connects TRBV7-9 to TRBJ1-6; the match to TRBD1 covers 10 bases. V lost 2 bases and J lost 7; bases outside the gene matches: 11. This CDR3 is 18 amino acids long. Per the germline V gene, CDR1 is SEHNR and CDR2 is FQNEAQ (reference sequence). CDR3 region: CASSLSNWGQGTNSPLHF. In DNA, the CDR3 is TGTGCCAGCAGCTTATCTAATTGGGGACAGGGGACGAATTCACCCCTCCACTTT.

The CDR3 DNA follows: TGTGCCAGCAGTCGGACAGGCCCTAACTATGGCTACACCTTC. Its translation is CASSRTGPNYGYTF. This sequence joins TRBV6-5 and TRBJ1-2; TRBD1 matches 7 bases. This CDR3 is built from 14 residues. Germline values: CDR1 MNHEY, CDR2 SVGAGI. The trim removed 5 bases at V and 0 bases at J, leaving 3 bases unmatched.

The rearrangement links TRBV9 to TRBJ2-5, with a weak D call TRBD2 (6 bases). The CDR3 spans 17 residues. Trimming took 0 bases from V and 5 from J, leaving 20 bases between them. Germline V gene sequence: CDR1 SGDLS, CDR2 YYNGEE. This CDR3 reads CASSVGEDQGVSETQYF. The CDR3 DNA reads as TGTGCCAGCAGCGTAGGGGAGGACCAAGGGGTCTCGGAGACCCAGTACTTC.

The gene calls are TRBV4-2 and TRBJ2-2, with unresolved D. The CDR3 is 17 residues long. Germline assignment: CDR1 LGHNA and CDR2 YNFKEQ. With 0 bases removed from V and 1 base from J, the gap between germline ends came to 12 bases. CDR3 nucleotide sequence: TGTGCCAGCAGCCAAGATCCGGTAGTTAGGAACACCGGGGAGCTGTTTTTT. It specifies CASSQDPVVRNTGELFF.

The chain has TRBV7-2 and TRBJ1-5; D perhaps matches TRBD1 (6 bases). The CDR3 has 14 residues. V was cut by 1 base and J by 11 bases, with 15 bases left in between. Looked up from germline, CDR1 is SGHTA and CDR2 is FQGNSA. CDR3 nucleotides: TGTGCCAGCAGCTTAGGGACAGTGGGCGCGTCCCAGCATTTT. Its protein is CASSLGTVGASQHF.

V gene TRBV2 combines with J gene TRBJ1-1, with 8 bases fitting TRBD1. The germline V gene has CDR1 SNHLY and CDR2 FYNNEI. J lost 3 bases, V lost 6 bases, and 3 bases had no gene match. CDR3 length: 13 amino acids. In DNA, the CDR3 is TGTGCCAGCAGCCAGGACAGGGACACTGAAGCTTTCTTT. It encodes CASSQDRDTEAFF. Supplemented by reference TRBV2 and TRBJ1-1, the full variable domain reads EPEVTQTPSHQVTQMGQEVILRCVPISNHLYFYWYRQILGQKVEFLVSFYNNEISEKSEIFDDQFSVERPDGSNFTLKIRSTKLEDSAMYFCASSQDRDTEAFFGQGTRLTVV.

The chain employs TRBV28 and TRBJ2-5, with 12 bases aligning to TRBD1. The trim removed 5 bases at V and 4 bases at J, leaving 11 bases unmatched. Germline lookup yields CDR1 MDHEN and CDR2 SYDVKM. The CDR3 extends over 17 amino acids. CDR3 in DNA: TGTGCCAGCAGTCCAATAAAGGGACAGGGGGCTAGAGAGACCCAGTACTTC. Its translation: CASSPIKGQGARETQYF.

This chain uses TRBV18 with TRBJ2-7, with 8 bases matching TRBD2. The CDR3 extends over 14 amino acids. V lost 3 bases to trimming and J lost 7 bases; unmatched junction nucleotides: 8. Germline CDR1 KGHSH, CDR2 LQKENI. This chain's CDR3 is CASSPSSGSGEQYF. CDR3 nucleotide sequence: TGTGCCAGCTCACCCTCGAGCGGGAGCGGGGAGCAGTACTTC.

The V gene is TRBV2, the J gene TRBJ1-4; 8 bases are shared with TRBD1. The CDR3 sequence is 17 residues long. Germline V gene sequence: CDR1 SNHLY, CDR2 FYNNEI. V shed 6 bases, J shed 1 base, and the junction held 10 bases outside the gene matches. Here the CDR3 DNA reads TGTGCCAGCAGCAGAGATGAAGGACAGGGAACTAATGAAAAACTGTTTTTT. This translates into CASSRDEGQGTNEKLFF.

This clone occurred a few times. Other DNA sequences within the sample encode an identical CDR3. The chain is built from TRBV30 and TRBJ2-5, with 8 bases that match TRBD2. J was trimmed by 4 bases and V by 2 bases; bases with no gene match: 0. The CDR3 is 12 residues long. The V gene's germline CDR1 is GTSNPN and CDR2 SVGIG (reference sequence). For the CDR3, the DNA is TGTGCCTGGAGTAGCGGGGGAGAGACCCAGTACTTC. Its protein is CAWSSGGETQYF.

This chain links TRBV7-2 with TRBJ2-1; TRBD2 matches 11 bases. The germline gives CDR1 SGHTA, CDR2 FQGNSA. The CDR3 has 15 residues. The V gene end was trimmed by 5 bases and the J gene end by 1 base; junction bases not matched to a gene: 1. CDR3 nucleotides: TGTGCCAGCAGCCGACTAGCGGGGTCCTACAATGAGCAGTTCTTC. Amino acid sequence: CASSRLAGSYNEQFF.

The chain recombines TRBV28 with TRBJ1-2, with TRBD1 as a possible D gene (6 bases). The CDR3 spans 13 residues. CDR1 is MDHEN, CDR2 SYDVKM, per germline. V gave up 5 bases and J gave up 5 bases, with 12 bases separating them. CDR3 in amino acids: CASSTGHLYGYTF. For the CDR3, the DNA is TGTGCCAGCAGTACGGGACACCTGTATGGCTACACCTTC.

This chain connects TRBV6-6 to TRBJ2-7; 7 nucleotides align to TRBD1. CDR3 length: 12 residues. The V gene's germline CDR1 is MNHNY and CDR2 SVGAGI (reference sequence). V was clipped by 2 bases and J by 9 bases; unmatched bases: 4. The CDR3 DNA reads as TGTGCCAGCAGTTACATTAACAGGGGGCAGTACTTC. Amino acids: CASSYINRGQYF.

The V call is TRBV5-5, the J call TRBJ1-1, with 8 bases fitting TRBD1. The germline CDR1 and CDR2 sequences are SGHKS and YYEKEE (reference sequence). CDR3 length equals 14 residues. Trimming took 4 bases from V and 1 from J; bases not matched to a gene: 3. The CDR3 DNA reads TGTGCCAGCAGCATAGGGACAGGGAACACTGAAGCTTTCTTT. It is translated as CASSIGTGNTEAFF. Full variable domain (rest looked up from reference TRBV5-5 and TRBJ1-1): DAGVTQSPTHLIKTRGQQVTLRCSPISGHKSVSWYQQVLGQGPQFIFQYYEKEERGRGNFPDRFSARQFPNYSSELNVNALLLGDSALYLCASSIGTGNTEAFFGQGTRLTVV.

The chain joins TRBV7-9 to TRBJ1-3; 8 bases line up with TRBD1. CDR1 is SEHNR, CDR2 FQNEAQ, per germline (reference sequence). The CDR3 runs 13 residues. The CDR3 loop reads CAPGQGSGNTIYF. The DNA of the CDR3 is TGTGCTCCCGGACAGGGTAGCGGAAACACCATATATTTT.

This sequence joins TRBV11-1 and TRBJ2-4; D unclear. This CDR3 contains 17 residues. Germline V gene lookup returns CDR1 SGHAT and CDR2 FQDESV (reference sequence). V was cut by 2 bases and J by 4 bases, with 18 bases left in between. The CDR3 region is CASSLPRSASLKNIQYF. CDR3 nucleotides: TGTGCCAGCAGCTTACCCAGGTCGGCGAGCCTTAAAAACATTCAGTACTTC.

The chain carries TRBV27 and TRBJ2-1, with D possibly being TRBD1 (5 bases). Looked up from germline, CDR1 is MNHEY and CDR2 is SMNVEV (reference sequence). Trimming stripped 2 bases from V and 7 bases from J, with 12 bases between. The CDR3 is made up of 14 amino acids. DNA of the CDR3: TGTGCCAGCAGTTTAACAGGTGCCTGGAATGAGCAGTTCTTC. It codes for CASSLTGAWNEQFF.

This clone has just one count. The chain joins TRBV27 to TRBJ2-1, with 12 bases aligning to TRBD2. The CDR3 loop spans 15 amino acids. Germline V CDR1 and CDR2: MNHEY, SMNVEV (reference sequence). The V segment lost 6 bases and the J segment 12 bases; nucleotides outside the gene matches: 12. CDR3 sequence (DNA): TGTGCCAGCAGGAAGAACGGAGGACTAGCGGGGTTGCAGTTCTTC. Translation gives CASRKNGGLAGLQFF.